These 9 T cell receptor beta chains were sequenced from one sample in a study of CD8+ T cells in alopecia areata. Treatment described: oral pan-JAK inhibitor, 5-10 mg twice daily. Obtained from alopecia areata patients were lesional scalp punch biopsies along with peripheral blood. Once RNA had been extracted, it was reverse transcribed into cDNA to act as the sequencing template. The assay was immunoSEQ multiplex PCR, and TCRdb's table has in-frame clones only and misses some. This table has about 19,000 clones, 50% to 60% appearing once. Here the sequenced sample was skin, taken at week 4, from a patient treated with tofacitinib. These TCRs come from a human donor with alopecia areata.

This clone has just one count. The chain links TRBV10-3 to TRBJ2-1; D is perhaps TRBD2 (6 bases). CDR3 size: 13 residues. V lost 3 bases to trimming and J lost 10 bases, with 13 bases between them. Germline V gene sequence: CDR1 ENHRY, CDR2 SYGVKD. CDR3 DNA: TGTGCCATCAGTGAACTTAGGGCGGGGGAGCAGTTCTTC. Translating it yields CAISELRAGEQFF.

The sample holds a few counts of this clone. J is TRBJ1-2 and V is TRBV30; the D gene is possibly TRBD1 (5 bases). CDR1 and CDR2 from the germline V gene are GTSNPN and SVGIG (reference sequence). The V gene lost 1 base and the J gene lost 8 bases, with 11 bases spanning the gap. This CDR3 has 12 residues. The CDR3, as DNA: TGTGCCTGGAGTGACGGGGCTTGGGGCTACACCTTC. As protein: CAWSDGAWGYTF.

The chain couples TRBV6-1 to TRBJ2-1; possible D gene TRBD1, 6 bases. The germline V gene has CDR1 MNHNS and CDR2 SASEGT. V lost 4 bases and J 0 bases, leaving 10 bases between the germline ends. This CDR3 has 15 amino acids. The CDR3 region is CASSVRGNSYNEQFF. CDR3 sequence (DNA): TGTGCCAGCAGTGTCAGGGGAAACTCCTACAATGAGCAGTTCTTC.

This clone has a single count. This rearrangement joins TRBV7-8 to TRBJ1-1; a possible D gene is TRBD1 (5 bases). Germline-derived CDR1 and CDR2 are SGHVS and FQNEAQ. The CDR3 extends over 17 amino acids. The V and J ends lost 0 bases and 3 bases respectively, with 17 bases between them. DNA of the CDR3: TGTGCCAGCAGCTTAGCGAGGATAAGGATAGGGGACACTGAAGCTTTCTTT. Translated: CASSLARIRIGDTEAFF.

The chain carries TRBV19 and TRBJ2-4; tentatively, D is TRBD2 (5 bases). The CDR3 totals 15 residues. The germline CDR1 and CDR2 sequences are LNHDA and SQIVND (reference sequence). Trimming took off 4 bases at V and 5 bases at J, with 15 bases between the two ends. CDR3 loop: CASSTTLGVENIQYF. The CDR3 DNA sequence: TGTGCCAGTAGTACGACACTGGGAGTGGAAAACATTCAGTACTTC. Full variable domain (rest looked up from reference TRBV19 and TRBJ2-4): DGGITQSPKYLFRKEGQNVTLSCEQNLNHDAMYWYRQDPGQGLRLIYYSQIVNDFQKGDIAEGYSVSREKKESFPLTVTSAQKNPTAFYLCASSTTLGVENIQYFGAGTRLSVL.

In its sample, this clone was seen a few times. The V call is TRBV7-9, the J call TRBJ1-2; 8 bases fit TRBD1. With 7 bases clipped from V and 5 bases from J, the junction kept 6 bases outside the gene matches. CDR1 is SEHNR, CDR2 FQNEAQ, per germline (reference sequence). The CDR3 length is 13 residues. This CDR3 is CASKLRQGYGYTF. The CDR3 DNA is TGTGCCAGCAAGCTGAGACAGGGGTATGGCTACACCTTC.

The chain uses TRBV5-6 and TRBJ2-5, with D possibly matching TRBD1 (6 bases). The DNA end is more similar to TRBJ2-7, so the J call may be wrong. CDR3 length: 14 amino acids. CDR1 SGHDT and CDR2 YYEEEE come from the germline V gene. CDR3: CASSLTTGNYEQYF. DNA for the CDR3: TGTGCCAGCAGCTTAACAACAGGGAACTACGAGCAGTACTTC.

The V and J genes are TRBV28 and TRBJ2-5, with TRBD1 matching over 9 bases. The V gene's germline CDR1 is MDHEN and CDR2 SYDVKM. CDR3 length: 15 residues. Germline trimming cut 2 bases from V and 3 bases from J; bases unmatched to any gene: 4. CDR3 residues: CASSLMGQGKETQYF. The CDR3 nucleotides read TGTGCCAGCAGTTTAATGGGACAGGGCAAAGAGACCCAGTACTTC.

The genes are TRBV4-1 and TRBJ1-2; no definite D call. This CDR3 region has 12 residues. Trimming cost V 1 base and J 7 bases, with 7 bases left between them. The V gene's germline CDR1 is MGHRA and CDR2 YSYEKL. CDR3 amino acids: CASSQVGFGYTF. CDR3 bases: TGCGCCAGCAGCCAAGTAGGGTTTGGCTACACCTTC.